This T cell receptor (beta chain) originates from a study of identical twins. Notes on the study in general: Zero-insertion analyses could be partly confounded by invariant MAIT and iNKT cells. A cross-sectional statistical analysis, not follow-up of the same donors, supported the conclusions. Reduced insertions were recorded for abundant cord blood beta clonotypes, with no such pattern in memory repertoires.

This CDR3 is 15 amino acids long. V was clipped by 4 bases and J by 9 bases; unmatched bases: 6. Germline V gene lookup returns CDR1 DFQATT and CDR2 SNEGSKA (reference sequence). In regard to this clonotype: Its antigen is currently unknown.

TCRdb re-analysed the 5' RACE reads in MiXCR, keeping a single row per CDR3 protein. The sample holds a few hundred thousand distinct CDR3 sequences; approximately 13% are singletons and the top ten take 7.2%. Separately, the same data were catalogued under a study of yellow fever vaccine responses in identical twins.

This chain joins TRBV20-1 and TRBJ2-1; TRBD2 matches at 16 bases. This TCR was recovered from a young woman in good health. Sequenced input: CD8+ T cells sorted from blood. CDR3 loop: CSATGLAGGDGEQFF. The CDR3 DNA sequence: TGCAGTGCTACGGGACTAGCGGGAGGGGATGGTGAGCAGTTCTTC.